This T cell receptor (beta chain) was found in a study of technical replicates of blood from a handful of donors. Only in-frame clones appear in the TCRdb table, and some are missing; sequencing was by immunoSEQ multiplex PCR. Here the sample spans roughly 93,000 clones, 90% to 97% being singletons. The CDR3 runs 17 residues. Trimming cost V 4 bases and J 2 bases; bases outside gene matches: 10. The germline CDR1 and CDR2 sequences are MNHNS and SASEGT. The receptor was derived from a human donor in good health. The rearrangement joins TRBV6-1 to TRBJ2-3; 9 positions match TRBD2. Input material: T cells isolated from PBMCs. The CDR3 nucleotides read TGTGCCAGCAGTGGAGAACTAGCGGGTTCCTTCACAGATACGCAGTATTTT. It yields the protein CASSGELAGSFTDTQYF.